Sequencing of this T cell receptor beta chain was carried out in a study of blood T cell repertoires in COVID-19. Study-wide context: T cells, B-cell-depleted T cells, or PBMCs supplied cDNA or gDNA.

Per the study methods: How many nucleated cells were present was estimated from reference gene primer amplification. Assay: immunoSEQ multiplex PCR; the TCRdb copy retains only in-frame clones and omits some. The V and J calls and clone size come from that table; D and trimming were worked out from the DNA. The sample consists of 490,000 or so clones, less than 90% of them appearing once. Those who participated ranged in age from roughly 18 to 90 years and resided in roughly 26 US areas. All recovered Cohort 3 donors got two negative PCRs, got clearance, or saw symptom resolution. The junction had 9 bases not matched to a gene; V was cut back by 6 bases and J by 6 bases. Germline CDR1 is MDHEN and CDR2 is SYDVKM. This CDR3 has 16 residues.

The receptor was isolated from a woman aged 60-75 years who had recovered from COVID-19. The rearrangement joins TRBV28 to TRBJ1-6, with 9 bases aligning to TRBD1. The sequenced sample was PBMCs or T cells enriched from blood (not recorded which). This CDR3 is CASSLNRGPFNSPLHF. The CDR3 DNA reads as TGTGCCAGCAGCCTTAACAGGGGGCCCTTTAATTCACCCCTCCACTTT. Full variable domain (outside the CDR3, taken from reference TRBV28 and TRBJ1-6): DVKVTQSSRYLVKRTGEKVFLECVQDMDHENMFWYRQDPGLGLRLIYFSYDVKMKEKGDIPEGYSVSREKKERFSLILESASTNQTSMYLCASSLNRGPFNSPLHFGNGTRLTVT.